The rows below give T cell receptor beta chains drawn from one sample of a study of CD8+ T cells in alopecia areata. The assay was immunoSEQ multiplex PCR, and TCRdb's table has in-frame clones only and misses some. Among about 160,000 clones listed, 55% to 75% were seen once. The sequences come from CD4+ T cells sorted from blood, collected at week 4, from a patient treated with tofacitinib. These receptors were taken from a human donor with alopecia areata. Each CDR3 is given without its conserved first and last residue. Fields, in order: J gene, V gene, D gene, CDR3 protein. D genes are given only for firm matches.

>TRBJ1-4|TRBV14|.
ASSHLDSRSGEKLF
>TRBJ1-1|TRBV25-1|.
ASSDGYGTEAF
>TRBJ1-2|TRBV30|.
AWSVVDGYGYT
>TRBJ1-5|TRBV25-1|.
ASSEGEGDSNQPQH
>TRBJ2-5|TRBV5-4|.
ASSSQGTGETQY
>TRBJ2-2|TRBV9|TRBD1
ASSEQGLDTGELF
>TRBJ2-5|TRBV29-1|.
SVGTTGLGETQY
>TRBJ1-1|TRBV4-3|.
ASSQVGANTEAF
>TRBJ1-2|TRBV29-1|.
SVVSGARGYT
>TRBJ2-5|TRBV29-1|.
SVFYNQETQY
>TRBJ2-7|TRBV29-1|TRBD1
SVVSRTGASYEQY
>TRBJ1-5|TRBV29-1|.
SVAQGGNQPQH
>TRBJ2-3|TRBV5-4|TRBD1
ASSRTGAQDTQY
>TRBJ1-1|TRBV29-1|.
SVHRDLNTEAF
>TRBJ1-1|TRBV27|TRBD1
ASNPSGGTEAF
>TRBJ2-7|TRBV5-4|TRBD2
ASSGTSGRSSYEQY
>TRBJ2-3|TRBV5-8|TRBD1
ASSSDRGTDTQY
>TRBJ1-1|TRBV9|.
ASSVAPGDTEAF
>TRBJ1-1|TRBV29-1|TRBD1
SVRGTGGHHGTEAF
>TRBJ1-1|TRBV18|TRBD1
ASRRQGPLNTEAF
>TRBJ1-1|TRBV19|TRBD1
ASSIYPDRLDTEAF
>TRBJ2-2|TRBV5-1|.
ASSLSRGGPGELF
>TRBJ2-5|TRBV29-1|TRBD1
SVRIGTGQIETQY
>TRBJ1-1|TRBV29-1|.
SVGQSEAF
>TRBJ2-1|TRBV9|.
ASSVGLGNEQF
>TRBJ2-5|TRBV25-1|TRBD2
AALMPSGGQETQY
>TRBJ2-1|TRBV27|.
ASYPNGAYNEQF